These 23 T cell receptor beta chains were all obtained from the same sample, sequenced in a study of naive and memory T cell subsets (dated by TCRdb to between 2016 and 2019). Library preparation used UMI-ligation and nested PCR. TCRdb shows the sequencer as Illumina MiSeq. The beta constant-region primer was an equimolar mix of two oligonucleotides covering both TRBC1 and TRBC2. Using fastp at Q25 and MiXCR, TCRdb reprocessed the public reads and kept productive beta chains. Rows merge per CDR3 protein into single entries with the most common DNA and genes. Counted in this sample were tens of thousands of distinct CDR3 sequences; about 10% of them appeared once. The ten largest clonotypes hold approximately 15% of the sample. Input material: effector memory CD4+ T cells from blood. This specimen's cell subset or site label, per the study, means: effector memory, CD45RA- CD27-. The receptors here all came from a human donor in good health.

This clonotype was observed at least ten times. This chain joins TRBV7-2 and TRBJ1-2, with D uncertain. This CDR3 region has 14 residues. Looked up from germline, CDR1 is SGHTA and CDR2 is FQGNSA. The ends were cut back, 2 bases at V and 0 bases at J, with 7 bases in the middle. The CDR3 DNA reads TGTGCCAGCAGCTTACGGTGGACTAACTATGGCTACACCTTC. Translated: CASSLRWTNYGYTF. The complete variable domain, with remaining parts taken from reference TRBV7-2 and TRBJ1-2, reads GAGVSQSPSNKVTEKGKDVELRCDPISGHTALYWYRQSLGQGLEFLIYFQGNSAPDKSGLPSDRFSAERTGGSVSTLTIQRTQQEDSAVYLCASSLRWTNYGYTFGSGTRLTVV.

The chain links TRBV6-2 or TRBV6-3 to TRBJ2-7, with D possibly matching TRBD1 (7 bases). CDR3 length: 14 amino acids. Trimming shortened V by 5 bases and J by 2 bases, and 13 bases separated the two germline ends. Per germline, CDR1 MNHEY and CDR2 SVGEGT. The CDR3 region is CASSPQGGAYEQYF. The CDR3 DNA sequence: TGTGCCAGCAGTCCTCAGGGGGGAGCCTACGAGCAGTACTTC.

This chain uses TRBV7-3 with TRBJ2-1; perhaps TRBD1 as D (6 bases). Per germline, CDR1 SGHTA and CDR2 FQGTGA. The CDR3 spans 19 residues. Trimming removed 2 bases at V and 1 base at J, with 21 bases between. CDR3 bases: TGTGCCAGCAGCTTACCAACGCGTACAGGGCGCGAATCCTACAATGAGCAGTTCTTC. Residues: CASSLPTRTGRESYNEQFF.

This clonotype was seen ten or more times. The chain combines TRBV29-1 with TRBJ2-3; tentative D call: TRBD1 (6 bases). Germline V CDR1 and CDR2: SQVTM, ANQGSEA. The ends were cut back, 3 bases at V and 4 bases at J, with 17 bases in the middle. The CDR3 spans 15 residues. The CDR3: CSVDGTGRRADTQYF. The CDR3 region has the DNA TGCAGCGTTGATGGTACAGGGAGAAGGGCAGATACGCAGTATTTT.

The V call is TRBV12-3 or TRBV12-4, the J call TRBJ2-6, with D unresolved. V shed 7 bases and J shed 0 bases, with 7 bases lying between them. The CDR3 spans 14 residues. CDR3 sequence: CASTRISGANVLTF. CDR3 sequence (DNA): TGTGCCAGCACTCGGATCTCTGGGGCCAACGTCCTGACTTTC.

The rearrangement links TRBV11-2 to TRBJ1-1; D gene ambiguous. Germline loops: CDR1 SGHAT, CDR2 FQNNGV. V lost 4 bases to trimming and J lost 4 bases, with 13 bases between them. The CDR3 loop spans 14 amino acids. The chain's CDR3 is CASSSFQGGTEAFF. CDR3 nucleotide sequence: TGTGCCAGCAGCTCCTTTCAAGGAGGCACTGAAGCTTTCTTT.

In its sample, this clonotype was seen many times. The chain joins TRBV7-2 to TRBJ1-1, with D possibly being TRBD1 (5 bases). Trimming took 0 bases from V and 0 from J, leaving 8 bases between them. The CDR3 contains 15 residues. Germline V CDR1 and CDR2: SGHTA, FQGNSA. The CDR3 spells CASSLAGGMNTEAFF. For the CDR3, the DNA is TGTGCCAGCAGCTTAGCGGGGGGTATGAACACTGAAGCTTTCTTT. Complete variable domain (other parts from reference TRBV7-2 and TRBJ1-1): GAGVSQSPSNKVTEKGKDVELRCDPISGHTALYWYRQSLGQGLEFLIYFQGNSAPDKSGLPSDRFSAERTGGSVSTLTIQRTQQEDSAVYLCASSLAGGMNTEAFFGQGTRLTVV.

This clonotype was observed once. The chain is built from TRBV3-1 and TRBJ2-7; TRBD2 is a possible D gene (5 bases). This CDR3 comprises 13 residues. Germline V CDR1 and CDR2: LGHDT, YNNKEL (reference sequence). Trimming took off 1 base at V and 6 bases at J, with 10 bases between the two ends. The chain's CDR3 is CASSQGNRGEQYF. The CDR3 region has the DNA TGTGCCAGCAGCCAAGGAAACCGGGGCGAGCAGTACTTC.

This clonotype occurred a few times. CDR3 coding DNA: TGTGCCAGCAGTGAAGCCCGACGGAACACCGGGGAGCTGTTTTTT. As protein: CASSEARRNTGELFF. The chain has TRBV25-1 and TRBJ2-2; D is uncertain. CDR1 and CDR2 from the germline V gene are MGHDK and SYGVNS. CDR3 length: 15 amino acids. Trimming stripped 2 bases from V and 1 base from J, with 8 bases between.

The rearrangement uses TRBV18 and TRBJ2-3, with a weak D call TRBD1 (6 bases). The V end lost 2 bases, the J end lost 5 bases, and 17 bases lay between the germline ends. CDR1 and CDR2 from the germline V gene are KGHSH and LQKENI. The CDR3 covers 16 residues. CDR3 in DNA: TGTGCCAGCTCACCAATGGCGGTCAGGGGTGGAGATACGCAGTATTTT. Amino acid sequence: CASSPMAVRGGDTQYF.

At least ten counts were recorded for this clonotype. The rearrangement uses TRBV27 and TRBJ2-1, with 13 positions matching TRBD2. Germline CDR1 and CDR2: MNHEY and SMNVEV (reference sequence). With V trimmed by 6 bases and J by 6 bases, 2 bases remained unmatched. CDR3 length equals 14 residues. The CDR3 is CASRGLAGSNEQFF. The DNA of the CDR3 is TGTGCCAGCAGGGGACTAGCGGGGTCCAATGAGCAGTTCTTC.

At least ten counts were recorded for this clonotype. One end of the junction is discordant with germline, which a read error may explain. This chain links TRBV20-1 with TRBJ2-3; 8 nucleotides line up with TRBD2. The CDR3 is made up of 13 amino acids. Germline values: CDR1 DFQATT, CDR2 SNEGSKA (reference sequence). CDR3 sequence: CSARAGAEDTQYF. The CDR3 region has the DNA TGCAGTGCCAGAGCGGGAGCTGAAGATACGCAGTATTTT.

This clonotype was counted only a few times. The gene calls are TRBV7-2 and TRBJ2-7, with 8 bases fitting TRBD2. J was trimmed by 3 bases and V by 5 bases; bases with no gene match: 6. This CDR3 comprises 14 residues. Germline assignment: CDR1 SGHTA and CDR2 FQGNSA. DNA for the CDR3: TGTGCCAGCAGCCCGGGGGGGCCCGACTACGAGCAGTACTTC. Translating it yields CASSPGGPDYEQYF.

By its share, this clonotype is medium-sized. The CDR3 bases are TGCGCCAGCAGTCAATCCCTGGGACAGGAGGCTTACAATGAGCAGTTCTTC. As protein: CASSQSLGQEAYNEQFF. The chain combines TRBV23-1 with TRBJ2-1; TRBD1 matches 8 bases. TRBV23-1 is identified as an open reading frame with a role that is uncertain. The V and J ends lost 0 bases and 4 bases, in that order; junction bases with no gene match: 8. The length of the CDR3 is 17 residues.

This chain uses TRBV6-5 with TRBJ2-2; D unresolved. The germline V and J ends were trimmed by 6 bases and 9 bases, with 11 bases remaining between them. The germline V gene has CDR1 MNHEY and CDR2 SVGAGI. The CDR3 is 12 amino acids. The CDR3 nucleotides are TGTGCCAGCAGACGACACTCCAGGGAGCTGTTTTTT. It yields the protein CASRRHSRELFF.

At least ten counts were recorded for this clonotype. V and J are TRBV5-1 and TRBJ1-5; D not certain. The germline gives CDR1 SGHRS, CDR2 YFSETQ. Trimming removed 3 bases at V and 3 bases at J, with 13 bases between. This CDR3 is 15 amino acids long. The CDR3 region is CASSSQPDFNQPQHF. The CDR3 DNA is TGCGCCAGCAGCTCTCAACCTGACTTCAATCAGCCCCAGCATTTT.

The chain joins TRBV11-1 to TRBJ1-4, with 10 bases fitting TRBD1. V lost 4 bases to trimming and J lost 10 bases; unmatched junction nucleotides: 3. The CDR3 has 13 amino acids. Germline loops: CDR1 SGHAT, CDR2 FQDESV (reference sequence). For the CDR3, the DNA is TGTGCCAGCAGCTCGGGACAGGGGAGAAAACTGTTTTTT. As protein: CASSSGQGRKLFF.

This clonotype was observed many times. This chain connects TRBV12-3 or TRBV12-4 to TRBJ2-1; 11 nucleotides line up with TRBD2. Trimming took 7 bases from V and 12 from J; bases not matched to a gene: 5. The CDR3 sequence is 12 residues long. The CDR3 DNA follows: TGTGCCAGCAAGGGTAGCGGGAGGGTGCAGTTCTTC. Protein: CASKGSGRVQFF.

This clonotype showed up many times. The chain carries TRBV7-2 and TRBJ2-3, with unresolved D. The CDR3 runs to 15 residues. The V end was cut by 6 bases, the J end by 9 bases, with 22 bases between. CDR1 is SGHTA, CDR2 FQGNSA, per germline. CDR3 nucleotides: TGTGCCAGCAGTTCCACCCGGACCGCCAGCGTAACGCAGTATTTT. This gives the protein CASSSTRTASVTQYF.

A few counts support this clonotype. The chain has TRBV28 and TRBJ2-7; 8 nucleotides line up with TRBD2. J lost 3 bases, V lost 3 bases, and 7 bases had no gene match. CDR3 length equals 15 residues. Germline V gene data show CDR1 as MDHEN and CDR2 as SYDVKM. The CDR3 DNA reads TGTGCCAGCAGTTTCCGACGGGGGGGGATCTACGAGCAGTACTTC. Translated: CASSFRRGGIYEQYF.

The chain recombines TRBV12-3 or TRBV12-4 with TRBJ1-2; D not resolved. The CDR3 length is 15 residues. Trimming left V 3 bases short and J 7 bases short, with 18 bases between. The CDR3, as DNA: TGTGCCAGCAGTTTCGGGAGTCGGAGCCATCTTGGCTACACCTTC. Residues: CASSFGSRSHLGYTF.

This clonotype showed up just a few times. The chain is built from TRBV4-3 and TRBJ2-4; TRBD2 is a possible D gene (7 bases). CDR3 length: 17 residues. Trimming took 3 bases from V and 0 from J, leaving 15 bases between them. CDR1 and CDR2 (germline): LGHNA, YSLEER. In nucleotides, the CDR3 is TGCGCCAGCAGCCAGAGGGGGGGAAATCGAGCCAAAAACATTCAGTACTTC. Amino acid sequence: CASSQRGGNRAKNIQYF.

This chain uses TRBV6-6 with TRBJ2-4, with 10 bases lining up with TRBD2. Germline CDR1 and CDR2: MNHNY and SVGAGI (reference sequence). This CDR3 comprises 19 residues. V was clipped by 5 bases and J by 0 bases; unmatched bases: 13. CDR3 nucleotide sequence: TGTGCCAGCAGTCCCCTCGGACTAGCGGAGTCGCAAGCCAAAAACATTCAGTACTTC. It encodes CASSPLGLAESQAKNIQYF.